The T cell receptor (beta chain) under discussion was sequenced for a study of T cells in Graves' hyperthyroidism and ophthalmopathy. General observations from the study: The blood repertoire included most of the expanded thyroid clonotypes above 0.001.

Ophthalmopathy patients had moderate-to-severe active disease, CAS ≥3, NOSPECS ≥4, and disease duration under 3 months. Clinicians diagnosed patients from clinical symptoms, serum thyroxine and TRAb, thyroid ultrasound and orbital computed tomography. This sample holds PBMCs from roughly 10 ml fresh peripheral blood. This clonotype was counted at least ten times. The antigen is undetermined. TCR beta CDR3 regions were amplified from RNA transcripts. TCR CDR3 underwent first-round RT-PCR with the HTBI primer set. From the multiplex PCR reads, TCRdb called clonotypes with MiXCR, one entry per CDR3 protein. The sample lists 400,000 to 450,000 distinct CDR3 sequences; roughly 15% were seen once. In germline, CDR1 is MNHEY, CDR2 SVGAGI. The CDR3 runs 15 residues. Deletions cut 0 bases from V and 0 bases from J, with 9 bases between.

The clonotype was recovered from a man between 18 and 29 years old with Graves' ophthalmopathy. The J gene is TRBJ2-7, the V gene TRBV6-5; tentative D call: TRBD1 (6 bases). The specimen sequenced was blood. The CDR3 DNA sequence: TGTGCCAGCAGTTACTCATCGGACAGCTCCTACGAGCAGTACTTC. It encodes CASSYSSDSSYEQYF.